This TCR beta chain comes out of a study of T-cell reconstitution after alpha-beta-depleted transplantation in children (dated by TCRdb to the mid-2010s). For the wider study: The study quantitatively tracked T-cell immune reconstitution after TCRalphabeta/CD19-depleted allogeneic hematopoietic cell transplantation in children using TCR repertoire profiling. Broad study findings and their caveats: In some patients, high TCRbeta diversity at day 60 was attributed to recipient T cells and intrathymic progenitors that had survived conditioning. Hyperexpanded clone frequencies declined over subsequent months; after one year, T-cell counts and TCRbeta diversity were mostly attributed to newly produced T cells. The apparently early alphabetaT-cell count recovery about two months after transplant was reportedly dependent on only several hundred rapidly expanded clones derived from non-depleted graft cells.

The table lists this clonotype with a few counts. It has no known antigen specificity. One base away there is no much larger clone; base qualities are not given. Via the germline V gene (reference sequence), CDR1 is SGHAT and CDR2 FQDESV. V is trimmed back by 5 bases and J by 0 bases, and the junction contains 13 bases that no gene match accounts for. From cysteine to phenylalanine, the CDR3 is 19 amino acids long. The kept DNA is CDR3 alone, 57 bases in frame from the first base. Library preparation employed PCR. TCRdb records Illumina HiSeq 2500 as the sequencer. To normalize quantification of the TCRbeta repertoire, the TCR libraries were built with molecular barcoding that relied on unique molecular identifiers. TCRdb trimmed public reads at Q25 via fastp, called clones via MiXCR and kept in-frame beta chains. All rows with the same CDR3 protein become a single entry with the most common DNA and genes. The table for this sample lists approximately 300,000 distinct CDR3 sequences; about 7.3% of them were counted only once. The top ten clonotypes cover about 9.3% of the sample.

The treatment or condition tag for this specimen amounts to: allogeneic hematopoietic cell transplantation with graft depleted of TCRalphabeta T cells and CD19 B cells. Transplant recipients were children who received TCRalphabeta/CD19-depleted allogeneic hematopoietic cell grafts. The specimen comprised peripheral blood, sampled 360 days after TCRalphabeta/CD19-depleted stem cell transplant. The sequence joins TRBV11-1 to TRBJ2-2; 9 bases in the junction line up with TRBD2. This TCR came from a female patient between 2 and 15 years old who had a stem cell transplant for Fanconi anemia, so the T cells may come from the graft donor. The DNA reads as follows: TGTGCCAGCAGCCCCGCTAGGAAAGCGGGGGGCCCGAACACCGGGGAGCTGTTTTTT. It encodes CASSPARKAGGPNTGELFF.